These T cell receptor beta chains were read from a single sample in a study of response to subunit inactivated influenza vaccine. TCRdb analysed the RT-PCR reads with MiXCR anew, one entry per CDR3 protein. The sample has about 500,000 distinct CDR3 sequences; approximately 7.2% are singletons. The sequenced sample was PBMCs from blood, obtained roughly 24 months after vaccination. The receptors come from a man in his fifties or sixties who received an inactivated influenza vaccine. CDR3s include the opening cysteine and the closing phenylalanine or tryptophan. Fields, in order: J gene, D gene, clone size, V gene, CDR3 DNA, CDR3 protein. A D gene is named only where the DNA matches it firmly. Clone sizes are given selectively: once, few, many, or a class where the clone is expanded.

j_gene: TRBJ2-1
d_gene: TRBD2
abundance: -
v_gene: TRBV7-9
CDR3nt: TGTGCCAGCAGCATGGGACTAGCCTATGAGCAGTTCTTC
CDR3aa: CASSMGLAYEQFF

j_gene: TRBJ2-7
d_gene: TRBD2
abundance: few
v_gene: TRBV9
CDR3nt: TGTGCCAGCAGCGTTGGGACTAGCGAGAAGCAGTACTTC
CDR3aa: CASSVGTSEKQYF

j_gene: TRBJ1-2
d_gene: -
abundance: few
v_gene: TRBV11-2
CDR3nt: TGTGCCAGCGCCCTGGGGGGGTTTAATGGCTACACCTTC
CDR3aa: CASALGGFNGYTF

j_gene: TRBJ2-7
d_gene: -
abundance: few
v_gene: TRBV12-3/TRBV12-4
CDR3nt: TGTGCCAGCAGTTTAGCGCGTCTGGAGCAGTACTTC
CDR3aa: CASSLARLEQYF

j_gene: TRBJ2-5
d_gene: -
abundance: few
v_gene: TRBV4-2
CDR3nt: TGTGCCAGCAGCCAAGATGATCACAAGGGGATAGGAGAGACCCAGTACTTC
CDR3aa: CASSQDDHKGIGETQYF

j_gene: TRBJ2-7
d_gene: TRBD2
abundance: many
v_gene: TRBV15
CDR3nt: TGTGCCACCAGCAGAGACCCTCGTAGCGGGGGTTCCTACGAGCAGTACTTC
CDR3aa: CATSRDPRSGGSYEQYF

j_gene: TRBJ2-7
d_gene: TRBD2
abundance: few
v_gene: TRBV7-8
CDR3nt: TGTGCCAGCAGCCAAACTAGCGGGAGCCTCTACGAGCAGTACTTC
CDR3aa: CASSQTSGSLYEQYF

j_gene: TRBJ1-5
d_gene: -
abundance: -
v_gene: TRBV19
CDR3nt: TGTGCCAGTAGTATACAAGAGGGGGGCAATCAGCCCCAGCATTTT
CDR3aa: CASSIQEGGNQPQHF

j_gene: TRBJ2-3
d_gene: TRBD1
abundance: few
v_gene: TRBV12-3/TRBV12-4
CDR3nt: TGTGCCAGCAGCTCGACAGGGGTGGCAGATACGCAGTATTTT
CDR3aa: CASSSTGVADTQYF

j_gene: TRBJ2-4
d_gene: TRBD2
abundance: many
v_gene: TRBV7-2
CDR3nt: TGTGCCAGCAGCTACTCTTGGGGCGGGAGGGCCGACATTCAGTACTTC
CDR3aa: CASSYSWGGRADIQYF

j_gene: TRBJ2-3
d_gene: -
abundance: -
v_gene: TRBV5-5
CDR3nt: TGTGCCAGCAGCATCCAACCCGGGACGGCAACAGATACGCAGTATTTT
CDR3aa: CASSIQPGTATDTQYF

j_gene: TRBJ2-7
d_gene: TRBD2
abundance: many
v_gene: TRBV12-3/TRBV12-4
CDR3nt: TGTGCCAGCAGTTTAGGTGTTAGCGGGGGGGCTTACGAGCAGTACTTC
CDR3aa: CASSLGVSGGAYEQYF

j_gene: TRBJ2-1
d_gene: -
abundance: many
v_gene: TRBV5-1
CDR3nt: TGCGCCAGCAGCCTGGGGTTTAACAATGAGCAGTTCTTC
CDR3aa: CASSLGFNNEQFF

j_gene: TRBJ2-1
d_gene: -
abundance: many
v_gene: TRBV28
CDR3nt: TGTGCCAGCGGGAGGCAGATCAAGACAGTGTTCTTC
CDR3aa: CASGRQIKTVFF

j_gene: TRBJ2-1
d_gene: TRBD1
abundance: -
v_gene: TRBV20-1
CDR3nt: TGCAGTGCCAGGACAGGCCCCAATGAGCAGTTCTTC
CDR3aa: CSARTGPNEQFF

j_gene: TRBJ2-2
d_gene: -
abundance: -
v_gene: TRBV5-1
CDR3nt: TGCGCCAGCAGTCCTTGGGGGCCTGCGAACACCGGGGAGCTGTTTTTT
CDR3aa: CASSPWGPANTGELFF

j_gene: TRBJ2-7
d_gene: -
abundance: few
v_gene: TRBV20-1
CDR3nt: TGCAGTGCCGCAAGCACTCGCTCCTACGAGCAGTACTTC
CDR3aa: CSAASTRSYEQYF

j_gene: TRBJ1-5
d_gene: -
abundance: many
v_gene: TRBV19
CDR3nt: TGTGCCAGTAGTATTTCTCATCAGCCCCAGCATTTT
CDR3aa: CASSISHQPQHF

j_gene: TRBJ2-1
d_gene: TRBD1
abundance: -
v_gene: TRBV5-1
CDR3nt: TGCGCCAGCAGCTTGGTGGGGACAGGTCTCTACAATGAGCAGTTCTTC
CDR3aa: CASSLVGTGLYNEQFF

j_gene: TRBJ2-1
d_gene: -
abundance: few
v_gene: TRBV18
CDR3nt: TGTGCCAGCTCGCCCCAGAGAGCGATGGGGGATGAGCAGTTCTTC
CDR3aa: CASSPQRAMGDEQFF

j_gene: TRBJ2-7
d_gene: TRBD1
abundance: many
v_gene: TRBV5-1
CDR3nt: TGCGCCAGCAGCTTGGTAGGGGACAGCTACGAGCAGTACTTC
CDR3aa: CASSLVGDSYEQYF

j_gene: TRBJ2-1
d_gene: TRBD2
abundance: few
v_gene: TRBV12-3/TRBV12-4
CDR3nt: TGTGCCAGCAGTTTCTTTAGCGGGAGCTCCTACAATGAGCAGTTCTTC
CDR3aa: CASSFFSGSSYNEQFF

j_gene: TRBJ2-1
d_gene: -
abundance: -
v_gene: TRBV7-2
CDR3nt: TGTGCCAGCAGCTTGGGGGGACCTCAGAATGAGCAGTTCTTC
CDR3aa: CASSLGGPQNEQFF

j_gene: TRBJ2-1
d_gene: TRBD2
abundance: -
v_gene: TRBV11-1
CDR3nt: TGTGCCAGCAGCTCGGGACTAGCGGGAGAGTTTCCCCCTAATGAGCAGTTCTTC
CDR3aa: CASSSGLAGEFPPNEQFF

j_gene: TRBJ2-1
d_gene: -
abundance: -
v_gene: TRBV7-9
CDR3nt: TGTGCCAGCAGCTTACCGTTTCGGCTAGCGATCAACGATGAGCAGTTCTTC
CDR3aa: CASSLPFRLAINDEQFF

j_gene: TRBJ1-4
d_gene: TRBD1
abundance: -
v_gene: TRBV7-9
CDR3nt: TGTGCCAGCAGCCCAAAACCGGGACAGGGTAATGAAAAACTGTTTTTT
CDR3aa: CASSPKPGQGNEKLFF

j_gene: TRBJ2-7
d_gene: -
abundance: few
v_gene: TRBV20-1
CDR3nt: TGCAGTGCCAGAGACTCCAGTCCCTACGAGCAGTACTTC
CDR3aa: CSARDSSPYEQYF

j_gene: TRBJ1-2
d_gene: -
abundance: few
v_gene: TRBV20-1
CDR3nt: TGCAGTGCTGGCGCCGCGGGGAGAGGCTATGGCTACACCTTC
CDR3aa: CSAGAAGRGYGYTF

j_gene: TRBJ2-7
d_gene: -
abundance: few
v_gene: TRBV7-2
CDR3nt: TGTGCCAGCAGCGAAGGTAGAGTAGCCGTAGAGCAGTACTTC
CDR3aa: CASSEGRVAVEQYF

j_gene: TRBJ1-5
d_gene: -
abundance: few
v_gene: TRBV4-1
CDR3nt: TGCGCCAGCAGCCAAGATCCAGGGGATCAGCCCCAGCATTTT
CDR3aa: CASSQDPGDQPQHF

j_gene: TRBJ1-6
d_gene: -
abundance: few
v_gene: TRBV12-3/TRBV12-4
CDR3nt: TGTGCCAGCAGTCGTTCGGGACCCCTCCACTTT
CDR3aa: CASSRSGPLHF

j_gene: TRBJ2-7
d_gene: TRBD1
abundance: few
v_gene: TRBV7-9
CDR3nt: TGTGCCAGCAGCCGTAACAGGGGCCCCTACTACGAGCAGTACTTC
CDR3aa: CASSRNRGPYYEQYF

j_gene: TRBJ2-2
d_gene: -
abundance: -
v_gene: TRBV7-9
CDR3nt: TGTGCCAGCAGCTTACAATCCGGGGAGCTGTTTTTT
CDR3aa: CASSLQSGELFF

j_gene: TRBJ2-7
d_gene: -
abundance: few
v_gene: TRBV4-3
CDR3nt: TGCGCCAGCAGCCAAGATCCGGTTCTCTACGAGCAGTACTTC
CDR3aa: CASSQDPVLYEQYF

j_gene: TRBJ2-2
d_gene: TRBD2
abundance: many
v_gene: TRBV10-3
CDR3nt: TGTGCCATCAGTGAGTCGCCTAGCGGGAGAACCGGGGAGCTGTTTTTT
CDR3aa: CAISESPSGRTGELFF

j_gene: TRBJ1-1
d_gene: -
abundance: many
v_gene: TRBV6-1
CDR3nt: TGTGCCAGCCGCGGTTCCGGGGACACTGAAGCTTTCTTT
CDR3aa: CASRGSGDTEAFF

j_gene: TRBJ2-1
d_gene: TRBD2
abundance: -
v_gene: TRBV24-1
CDR3nt: TGTGCCACCAAAGGGGAGGGCTACAATGAGCAGTTCTTC
CDR3aa: CATKGEGYNEQFF

j_gene: TRBJ2-7
d_gene: -
abundance: many
v_gene: TRBV6-5
CDR3nt: TGTGCCAGCAGTTACGATTATGACAGCTCCTACGAGCAGTACTTC
CDR3aa: CASSYDYDSSYEQYF

j_gene: TRBJ1-2
d_gene: TRBD1
abundance: many
v_gene: TRBV5-5
CDR3nt: TGTGCCAGCAGCCCTGGACAGGGACGCAACTATGGCTACACCTTC
CDR3aa: CASSPGQGRNYGYTF

j_gene: TRBJ2-6
d_gene: -
abundance: many
v_gene: TRBV5-5
CDR3nt: TGTGCCAGCAGCTACAACAGGGCTGGGGCCAACGTCCTGACTTTC
CDR3aa: CASSYNRAGANVLTF

j_gene: TRBJ2-3
d_gene: -
abundance: few
v_gene: TRBV10-3
CDR3nt: TGTGCCATCAGAGGAGACAGGGTGGCGGGGGAAGCAGATACGCAGTATTTT
CDR3aa: CAIRGDRVAGEADTQYF

j_gene: TRBJ2-7
d_gene: -
abundance: many
v_gene: TRBV3-1
CDR3nt: TGTGCCAGCAGCCCGCGAGCCGTAGACTCCTACGAGCAGTACTTC
CDR3aa: CASSPRAVDSYEQYF

j_gene: TRBJ1-5
d_gene: -
abundance: few
v_gene: TRBV19
CDR3nt: TGTGCCAGTAGTATTGTCAGGGGTGGCAATCAGCCCCAGCATTTT
CDR3aa: CASSIVRGGNQPQHF

j_gene: TRBJ1-1
d_gene: TRBD1
abundance: -
v_gene: TRBV5-1
CDR3nt: TGCGCCAGCAGCATGACAGGGGGCGAAACTGAAGCTTTCTTT
CDR3aa: CASSMTGGETEAFF